One sample yielded the 19 T cell receptor beta chains listed below, sequenced in a study of blood T cell repertoires in COVID-19. The assay was immunoSEQ multiplex PCR, and TCRdb's table has in-frame clones only and misses some. Among around 140,000 clones, 84% were seen once, and the ten largest hold 3% to 4.5%. The sequencing sample was made of peripheral blood. Receptors were obtained from a woman aged 55 to 70 with acute or convalescent COVID-19.

The J gene is TRBJ1-1, the V gene TRBV11-3; D is ambiguous. There are 15 residues in the CDR3. Between the trimmed V and J ends, which lost 5 bases and 1 base, there was a span of 14 bases. Germline V CDR1 and CDR2: SGHNT, YENEEA. The chain's CDR3 is CASSPRWNANTEAFF. In DNA, the CDR3 is TGTGCCAGCAGCCCCAGGTGGAATGCGAACACTGAAGCTTTCTTT.

V gene TRBV28 combines with J gene TRBJ2-3; D is possibly TRBD2 (7 bases). The CDR3 is 17 residues long. The V end lost 5 bases, the J end lost 1 base, and 19 bases lay between the germline ends. CDR1 and CDR2 (germline): MDHEN, SYDVKM. The CDR3 spells CASSPPRGAQGTDTQYF. The DNA for the CDR3 is TGTGCCAGCAGTCCCCCTCGGGGGGCGCAAGGCACAGATACGCAGTATTTT.

This chain links TRBV7-9 with TRBJ1-2, with D perhaps matching TRBD1 (6 bases). The V end was cut by 6 bases, the J end by 4 bases, with 12 bases between. The germline V gene encodes CDR1 SEHNR and CDR2 FQNEAQ (reference sequence). The length of the CDR3 is 13 residues. The CDR3 region is CASSLDRSYGYTF. Here the CDR3 DNA reads TGTGCCAGCAGTCTAGACAGGAGCTATGGCTACACCTTC.

The rearrangement links TRBV7-9 to TRBJ1-2, with no clear D. Trimming removed 4 bases from V and 8 bases from J, with 14 bases in between. The CDR3 is 13 amino acids. Germline V CDR1 and CDR2: SEHNR, FQNEAQ (reference sequence). The CDR3 nucleotides are TGTGCCAGCAGCTCCAACGTCCCGGAGGGCTACACCTTC. Its translation: CASSSNVPEGYTF.

The V gene is TRBV7-9, the J gene TRBJ2-5; TRBD2 matches 7 bases. Per the germline V gene, CDR1 is SEHNR and CDR2 is FQNEAQ (reference sequence). This CDR3 comprises 15 residues. Trimming cost V 6 bases and J 7 bases; bases outside gene matches: 14. CDR3 region: CASRKQDVGEGTQYF. The CDR3, as DNA: TGTGCCAGCAGAAAACAGGACGTCGGGGAGGGGACCCAGTACTTC.

V and J are TRBV6-5 and TRBJ1-1, with 10 nucleotides matching TRBD1. The CDR3 length is 15 residues. Losses at the gene ends were 6 bases for V and 2 bases for J; bases not matched to a gene: 6. Germline lookup yields CDR1 MNHEY and CDR2 SVGAGI. DNA for the CDR3: TGTGCCAGCAGACACGGGACAGGGGATAACACTGAAGCTTTCTTT. It yields the protein CASRHGTGDNTEAFF.

V is TRBV14 and J is TRBJ1-1; D is unresolved. The germline gives CDR1 SGHDN, CDR2 FVKESK. V was cut by 0 bases and J by 12 bases, with 14 bases left in between. The CDR3 loop spans 13 amino acids. CDR3 sequence reads: CASSQDPRGKTFF. The CDR3 nucleotides read TGTGCCAGCAGCCAAGACCCCCGGGGTAAAACTTTCTTT.

This clone has only a few counts. This rearrangement joins TRBV28 to TRBJ2-1; 8 nucleotides line up with TRBD2. The V gene's germline CDR1 is MDHEN and CDR2 SYDVKM. The CDR3 loop spans 16 amino acids. The V and J ends lost 6 bases and 0 bases, in that order; junction bases with no gene match: 7. The CDR3 DNA reads as TGTGCCAGCAGCCCCTCGGGGGGGAGCTCCTACAATGAGCAGTTCTTC. Translating gives CASSPSGGSSYNEQFF.

V usage is TRBV7-2 and J usage is TRBJ1-3; D unresolved. The CDR3 loop spans 16 amino acids. Trimming pared 1 base from V and 0 bases from J, leaving 10 bases between. CDR1 and CDR2 from the germline V gene are SGHTA and FQGNSA. This CDR3 is CASSLDAGISGNTIYF. The CDR3 coding sequence is TGTGCCAGCAGCTTAGACGCGGGCATCTCTGGAAACACCATATATTTT. The complete variable domain, with remaining parts taken from reference TRBV7-2 and TRBJ1-3, reads GAGVSQSPSNKVTEKGKDVELRCDPISGHTALYWYRQSLGQGLEFLIYFQGNSAPDKSGLPSDRFSAERTGGSVSTLTIQRTQQEDSAVYLCASSLDAGISGNTIYFGEGSWLTVV.

V gene TRBV29-1 combines with J gene TRBJ2-2, with a weak D call TRBD2 (6 bases). There are 16 residues in the CDR3. Germline V gene data show CDR1 as SQVTM and CDR2 as ANQGSEA. V was cut by 4 bases and J by 4 bases, with 19 bases left in between. The CDR3 here is CSVGTTSFGSTGELFF. CDR3 nucleotides: TGCAGCGTTGGGACTACCTCCTTTGGGAGCACCGGGGAGCTGTTTTTT.

The chain recombines TRBV20-1 with TRBJ1-3, with TRBD1 as a possible D gene (5 bases). V lost 3 bases to trimming and J lost 5 bases, with 14 bases between them. CDR1 and CDR2 from the germline V gene are DFQATT and SNEGSKA (reference sequence). This CDR3 has 14 amino acids. CDR3 sequence: CSASIGGSRNTIYF. CDR3 sequence (DNA): TGCAGTGCTAGTATCGGGGGGAGTCGAAACACCATATATTTT.

This clone was found a few times. The V gene is TRBV20-1, the J gene TRBJ1-3; no definite D call. CDR3 length: 11 amino acids. Germline lookup yields CDR1 DFQATT and CDR2 SNEGSKA (reference sequence). V lost 1 base, J lost 6 bases, and 4 bases lay in between. For the CDR3, the DNA is TGCAGTGCTAGAGTCCAAAACACCATATATTTT. Residues: CSARVQNTIYF.

This chain links TRBV5-4 with TRBJ1-4, with 10 nucleotides matching TRBD1. The germline gives CDR1 SGHNT, CDR2 YYREEE (reference sequence). The CDR3 runs to 16 residues. V shed 3 bases, J shed 6 bases, and the junction held 8 bases outside the gene matches. The chain's CDR3 is CASSSMRDRGDEKLFF. Here the CDR3 DNA reads TGTGCCAGCAGCTCCATGAGGGACAGGGGAGATGAAAAACTGTTTTTT.

This clone has a single count. The genes are TRBV5-5 and TRBJ1-2; 9 positions agree with TRBD1. CDR3 length: 14 residues. Trimming took 0 bases from V and 6 from J; bases not matched to a gene: 3. Germline CDR1 and CDR2: SGHKS and YYEKEE (reference sequence). In nucleotides, the CDR3 is TGTGCCAGCAGCTTGGACAGGGGGCTCCATGGCTACACCTTC. Protein sequence: CASSLDRGLHGYTF.

This chain connects TRBV3-1 (or the pseudogene TRBV3-2) to TRBJ2-7, with D possibly being TRBD2 (5 bases). Trimming left V 5 bases short and J 4 bases short, with 18 bases between. Germline assignment: CDR1 LGHDT and CDR2 YNNKEL (reference sequence). The CDR3 consists of 15 residues. The CDR3 is CASSRTGIQEYEQYF. The CDR3 bases are TGTGCCAGCAGCAGAACCGGGATCCAGGAATACGAGCAGTACTTC.

The J gene is TRBJ1-1, the V gene TRBV27; TRBD1 matches 8 bases. This CDR3 is 14 amino acids long. Germline CDR1 is MNHEY and CDR2 is SMNVEV (reference sequence). J was trimmed by 4 bases and V by 5 bases; bases with no gene match: 6. In DNA form, the CDR3 reads TGTGCCAGCAGTCCCAGGGGGCGCCTCACTGAAGCTTTCTTT. Residues: CASSPRGRLTEAFF.

The J gene is TRBJ1-2, the V gene TRBV3-1 (or the pseudogene TRBV3-2); possibly TRBD1 for D (6 bases). This CDR3 is 16 amino acids long. Trimming removed 6 bases at V and 4 bases at J, with 21 bases between. Germline V gene lookup returns CDR1 LGHDT and CDR2 YNNKEL (reference sequence). CDR3 residues: CASSQGSSGFGYGYTF. In DNA, the CDR3 is TGTGCCAGCAGTCAGGGGTCTTCCGGGTTTGGCTATGGCTACACCTTC.

The chain employs TRBV28 and TRBJ2-1; 10 nucleotides agree with TRBD2. Germline assignment: CDR1 MDHEN and CDR2 SYDVKM. This CDR3 region has 16 residues. V lost 2 bases and J lost 7; bases outside the gene matches: 8. The chain's CDR3 is CASSLAVSGRWNEQFF. Written as DNA, the CDR3 is TGTGCCAGCAGTTTAGCGGTTAGCGGGAGGTGGAATGAGCAGTTCTTC.

The chain joins TRBV6-5 to TRBJ2-7; TRBD1 might be the D (6 bases). Germline values: CDR1 MNHEY, CDR2 SVGAGI. CDR3 length: 14 amino acids. V lost 6 bases and J lost 1, with 13 bases in between. DNA for the CDR3: TGTGCCAGCAGGAGGAGCAGGGGATCCTACGAGCAGTACTTC. Translating it yields CASRRSRGSYEQYF.